The 30 T cell receptor beta chains below all came from one sample that was sequenced in a study of T-cell memory formation after mild COVID-19. TCRdb itself ran the 5' RACE reads through MiXCR, one entry per CDR3 protein. Counted here are around 390,000 distinct CDR3 sequences, 16% occurring once; the ten biggest clones make up around a fifth. What was sequenced was PBMCs or a T cell subset sorted from them (not recorded which). The receptors here all came from a man aged 18 to 29 who had mild COVID-19 (a few samples of this study predate the infection). Cell type and time point are not known.

The chain recombines TRBV5-1 with TRBJ2-1; TRBD1 is a possible D gene (6 bases). The CDR3 sequence is 16 residues long. Germline CDR1 and CDR2: SGHRS and YFSETQ. V shed 4 bases and J shed 5 bases, with 19 bases lying between them. The CDR3 DNA reads as TGCGCCAGCAGCCCCTGGGCGCAGGGGATCCACAATGAGCAGTTCTTC. Translating it yields CASSPWAQGIHNEQFF.

This clonotype was counted once. The chain employs TRBV9 and TRBJ2-5; no reliable D call. The CDR3 is made up of 14 amino acids. Germline assignment: CDR1 SGDLS and CDR2 YYNGEE. V lost 2 bases and J 5 bases, leaving 13 bases between the germline ends. CDR3: CASSVSGRLETQYF. The CDR3 nucleotides are TGTGCCAGCAGCGTCAGTGGGCGTTTGGAGACCCAGTACTTC.

The rearrangement joins TRBV12-3 or TRBV12-4 to TRBJ2-3; D is possibly TRBD1 or TRBD2 (5 bases each). Trimming removed 5 bases from V and 5 bases from J, with 20 bases in between. This CDR3 contains 16 residues. CDR3 in DNA: TGTGCCAGCAGTGGTGCCGGGGCACAGCTGGTAGATACGCAGTATTTT. Translation: CASSGAGAQLVDTQYF.

This clonotype was observed a handful of times. This chain joins TRBV15 and TRBJ1-1; tentative D call: TRBD1 (5 bases). V gave up 3 bases and J gave up 4 bases, with 18 bases separating them. CDR3 size: 16 residues. Germline CDR1 and CDR2: LNHNV and YYDKDF (reference sequence). The CDR3 coding sequence is TGTGCCACCAGCAGGAGAGGGATAGGGGTAGGCACTGAAGCTTTCTTT. This translates into CATSRRGIGVGTEAFF.

The gene calls are TRBV19 and TRBJ2-3; 7 bases fit TRBD2. The length of the CDR3 is 15 residues. The V and J ends lost 7 bases and 3 bases, in that order; junction bases with no gene match: 10. Germline-derived CDR1 and CDR2 are LNHDA and SQIVND (reference sequence). The CDR3 is CASNEGRDPTDTQYF. In DNA, the CDR3 is TGTGCCAGTAACGAGGGGAGGGACCCAACAGATACGCAGTATTTT.

This clonotype was counted a few times. The genes are TRBV20-1 and TRBJ1-2, with D possibly being TRBD1 (5 bases). CDR3 size: 11 residues. Germline values: CDR1 DFQATT, CDR2 SNEGSKA (reference sequence). This chain's CDR3 is CSLDRNYGYTF. The CDR3 DNA is TGCAGCCTTGACAGAAACTATGGCTACACCTTC.

This clonotype was counted only a few times. The J gene is TRBJ1-1, the V gene TRBV15, with D possibly TRBD1 on 5 matching bases. The CDR3 sequence is 14 residues long. V was cut by 1 base and J by 1 base, with 7 bases left in between. Germline CDR1 reads LNHNV; CDR2 reads YYDKDF (reference sequence). Here the CDR3 reads CATSRAGTNTEAFF. The DNA for the CDR3 is TGTGCCACCAGCAGAGCGGGGACGAACACTGAAGCTTTCTTT.

The table lists this clonotype with a few counts. The CDR3 loop is CASSEDSLGQGLYEQYF. The CDR3 bases are TGTGCCAGCAGTGAAGATAGCCTGGGACAGGGGCTCTACGAGCAGTACTTC. The rearrangement joins TRBV2 to TRBJ2-7, with 10 bases that match TRBD1. The V segment lost 1 base and the J segment 3 bases; nucleotides outside the gene matches: 9. This CDR3 spans 17 amino acids. Looked up from germline, CDR1 is SNHLY and CDR2 is FYNNEI. Full variable domain (missing parts from reference TRBV2 and TRBJ2-7): EPEVTQTPSHQVTQMGQEVILRCVPISNHLYFYWYRQILGQKVEFLVSFYNNEISEKSEIFDDQFSVERPDGSNFTLKIRSTKLEDSAMYFCASSEDSLGQGLYEQYFGPGTRLTVT.

The table lists this clonotype with a few counts. The chain links TRBV12-5 to TRBJ2-1; TRBD2 aligns across 9 bases. V shed 0 bases and J 4 bases; nucleotides not matched to a gene: 4. The CDR3 extends over 16 amino acids. Per the germline V gene, CDR1 is LGHNT and CDR2 is FRNRAP. The CDR3 protein is CASGLVLAGPYNEQFF. The DNA of the CDR3 is TGTGCTAGTGGTTTGGTCCTAGCGGGACCATACAATGAGCAGTTCTTC. Complete variable domain (other parts from reference TRBV12-5 and TRBJ2-1): DARVTQTPRHKVTEMGQEVTMRCQPILGHNTVFWYRQTMMQGLELLAYFRNRAPLDDSGMPKDRFSAEMPDATLATLKIQPSEPRDSAVYFCASGLVLAGPYNEQFFGPGTRLTVL.

The chain links TRBV12-3 or TRBV12-4 to TRBJ1-2; D is possibly TRBD1 (6 bases). V lost 4 bases, J lost 4 bases, and 13 bases lay in between. This CDR3 is 14 amino acids long. CDR3 DNA: TGTGCCAGCAGTTATACAGGGAAGGGCTATGGCTACACCTTC. Encoded protein: CASSYTGKGYGYTF.

This clonotype has ten or more counts. V is TRBV6-6 and J is TRBJ2-1; TRBD2 aligns across 8 bases. CDR1 and CDR2 from the germline V gene are MNHNY and SVGAGI (reference sequence). The ends lost 0 bases at V and 3 bases at J; junction bases unmatched: 7. This CDR3 has 17 amino acids. CDR3 nucleotide sequence: TGTGCCAGCAGTTACTCGAGTTGGCGGGGGGTCTACAATGAGCAGTTCTTC. Encoded protein: CASSYSSWRGVYNEQFF.

This clonotype was seen a handful of times. The V call is TRBV12-5, the J call TRBJ2-1; tentative D call: TRBD2 (6 bases). The germline CDR1 and CDR2 sequences are LGHNT and FRNRAP. The CDR3 totals 19 residues. Trimming took 0 bases from V and 5 from J, leaving 23 bases between them. CDR3 loop: CASGLVLSGERQINNEQFF. As DNA, the CDR3 is TGTGCTAGTGGTTTGGTACTTTCGGGGGAGCGGCAGATTAACAATGAGCAGTTCTTC.

This clonotype was found a few times. This rearrangement joins TRBV29-1 to TRBJ1-2; the match to TRBD1 covers 7 bases. Per germline, CDR1 SQVTM and CDR2 ANQGSEA. This CDR3 contains 13 residues. Trimming removed 3 bases from V and 5 bases from J; junction bases left unmatched: 6. CDR3 protein: CSVDSDRVYGYTF. CDR3 nucleotide sequence: TGCAGCGTTGATAGTGACAGGGTGTATGGCTACACCTTC.

This clonotype was detected a few times. The rearrangement links TRBV7-8 to TRBJ2-7; 10 bases fit TRBD1. The ends lost 3 bases at V and 2 bases at J; junction bases unmatched: 7. CDR3 size: 16 residues. Germline lookup yields CDR1 SGHVS and CDR2 FQNEAQ. The CDR3 protein is CASSFLPGQGTYEQYF. The CDR3, as DNA: TGTGCCAGCAGCTTTCTCCCGGGACAGGGGACCTACGAGCAGTACTTC.

A few counts support this clonotype. The chain employs TRBV7-3 and TRBJ2-1, with D hard to call. Germline V CDR1 and CDR2: SGHTA, FQGTGA. The CDR3 has 12 residues. Trimming stripped 4 bases from V and 7 bases from J, with 8 bases between. DNA for the CDR3: TGTGCCAGCAGCTACGACGGGAATGAGCAGTTCTTC. This translates into CASSYDGNEQFF.

J is TRBJ1-6 and V is TRBV18; tentatively, D is TRBD1 (5 bases). V gave up 2 bases and J gave up 8 bases, with 10 bases separating them. The CDR3 covers 14 residues. Germline V lookup: CDR1 KGHSH, CDR2 LQKENI. The CDR3 loop reads CASSPGRDHSPLHF. As DNA, the CDR3 is TGTGCCAGCTCACCAGGGAGGGACCATTCACCCCTCCACTTT.

This clonotype was observed a few times. CDR3 in DNA: TGTGCCAGCAGCTTGTCATATTCCGGTGAGCAGTTCTTC. It codes for CASSLSYSGEQFF. The gene calls are TRBV5-4 and TRBJ2-1, with D unresolved. Trimming pared 1 base from V and 9 bases from J, leaving 11 bases between. The CDR3 spans 13 residues. Germline CDR1 reads SGHNT; CDR2 reads YYREEE (reference sequence).

The V gene is TRBV4-1, the J gene TRBJ2-4; weak D call: TRBD1 (5 bases). Germline V lookup: CDR1 MGHRA, CDR2 YSYEKL. V was trimmed by 4 bases and J by 6 bases, leaving 13 bases between them. The CDR3 runs 14 residues. CDR3: CASSPTPDRNIQYF. The CDR3 bases are TGCGCCAGCAGCCCCACCCCCGACAGAAACATTCAGTACTTC.

This clonotype was found many times. The chain links TRBV18 to TRBJ2-7, with 7 bases fitting TRBD1. V gave up 5 bases and J gave up 3 bases; unmatched junction bases: 7. Germline CDR1 KGHSH, CDR2 LQKENI. CDR3 length: 14 amino acids. Here the CDR3 reads CASSGDRELYEQYF. CDR3 DNA sequence: TGTGCCAGCTCAGGCGACAGGGAGCTCTACGAGCAGTACTTC.

This clonotype was observed a few times. V is TRBV5-1 and J is TRBJ2-2, with no clear D. CDR1 is SGHRS and CDR2 is YFSETQ in the germline V gene. This CDR3 comprises 13 residues. Trimming took off 5 bases at V and 6 bases at J, with 11 bases between the two ends. The CDR3 bases are TGCGCCAGCAGTTCTGAGTTTTCCGGGGAGCTGTTTTTT. It specifies CASSSEFSGELFF.

The CDR3 nucleotides are TGCGCCAGCAGCCCACGGGAGGCCCCGAGCTTGAACACTGAAGCTTTCTTT. Translated: CASSPREAPSLNTEAFF. The chain carries TRBV5-1 and TRBJ1-1; unclear D gene. Germline assignment: CDR1 SGHRS and CDR2 YFSETQ. This CDR3 spans 17 amino acids. V shed 4 bases and J shed 0 bases, with 19 bases lying between them.

This clonotype came up a few times. V and J are TRBV7-6 and TRBJ1-3, with TRBD1 matching 8 bases. Germline loops: CDR1 SGHVS, CDR2 FNYEAQ. The CDR3 has 15 residues. Losses at the gene ends were 5 bases for V and 3 bases for J; bases not matched to a gene: 6. CDR3 loop: CASSLGQANGNTIYF. In DNA, the CDR3 is TGTGCCAGCAGCCTGGGACAGGCTAATGGAAACACCATATATTTT.

This clonotype was seen only a few times. The CDR3 coding sequence is TGCAGTGCTACCCGACCGGACAGAACCTACGAGCAGTACTTC. This translates into CSATRPDRTYEQYF. The rearrangement joins TRBV20-1 to TRBJ2-7, with D possibly matching TRBD1 (6 bases). CDR3 size: 14 residues. V was pared by 4 bases and J by 2 bases, with 15 bases between. The V gene's germline CDR1 is DFQATT and CDR2 SNEGSKA (reference sequence).

This clonotype showed up just a few times. This chain links TRBV6-5 with TRBJ2-1, with TRBD1 matching 9 bases. CDR1 is MNHEY and CDR2 is SVGAGI in the germline V gene. The CDR3 is 14 residues long. V trimming: 2 bases; J trimming: 8 bases; junction bases outside the gene matches: 4. The CDR3 DNA reads TGTGCCAGCAGTTACGGGACAGGGTTCGATGAGCAGTTCTTC. Amino acids: CASSYGTGFDEQFF.

In this sample, this clonotype turned up many times. V usage is TRBV20-1 and J usage is TRBJ2-7; D call uncertain. The CDR3 is 12 amino acids. Trimming removed 5 bases at V and 3 bases at J, with 11 bases between. Germline V gives CDR1 DFQATT, CDR2 SNEGSKA (reference sequence). CDR3 DNA sequence: TGCAGTGCTCACTATTCTCTCTACGAGCAGTACTTC. Amino acid sequence: CSAHYSLYEQYF.

The V and J genes are TRBV12-3 or TRBV12-4 and TRBJ1-5; perhaps TRBD1 as D (5 bases). This CDR3 comprises 14 residues. Between the trimmed V and J ends, which lost 5 bases and 3 bases, there was a span of 11 bases. The DNA of the CDR3 is TGTGCCAGCAGTCGCGGGGGAAACAATCAGCCCCAGCATTTT. Its protein is CASSRGGNNQPQHF.

This clonotype was observed a handful of times. CDR3 coding DNA: TGCGCCAGCAGCCCTGGGACAGGAGACCCCACGTCTAGCACAGATACGCAGTATTTT. Amino acids: CASSPGTGDPTSSTDTQYF. The genes are TRBV5-1 and TRBJ2-3; 8 nucleotides line up with TRBD1. V was pared by 4 bases and J by 0 bases, with 16 bases of the junction left unmatched. The germline V gene has CDR1 SGHRS and CDR2 YFSETQ. The CDR3 loop spans 19 amino acids.

This clonotype was found a few times. V usage is TRBV7-9 and J usage is TRBJ1-2; tentatively, D is TRBD1 (6 bases). Germline V gene lookup returns CDR1 SEHNR and CDR2 FQNEAQ (reference sequence). The V gene lost 11 bases and the J gene lost 6 bases, with 16 bases spanning the gap. The CDR3 is 12 residues long. CDR3: CAEGRGDDGYTF. The CDR3 DNA is TGTGCCGAAGGGAGGGGGGATGATGGCTACACCTTC.

The chain employs TRBV21-1 and TRBJ2-7; the D call TRBD1 from the table was never checked on the DNA. TRBV21-1 is classified as a pseudogene. The CDR3 is made up of 16 amino acids. The CDR3 coding sequence is TGTGCCAGCAGGAAAGCAACCGGGACAGGGTCCTACGAGCAGTACGTC. This gives the protein CASRKATGTGSYEQYV.

The chain carries TRBV6-1 and TRBJ1-2; D ambiguous. CDR1 and CDR2 (germline): MNHNS, SASEGT. CDR3 length: 14 residues. V was cut by 2 bases and J by 4 bases, with 11 bases left in between. CDR3 residues: CASSEIGEGYGYTF. The DNA of the CDR3 is TGTGCCAGCAGTGAAATCGGGGAAGGCTATGGCTACACCTTC.